The 26 T cell receptor beta chains in this list originate from one sample, sequenced in a study of shared clonotypes between healthy human individuals. The repertoire was sequenced with immunoSEQ multiplex PCR; TCRdb's copy has only in-frame clones and lacks some. Of some 2,000,000 clones in the sample, 85% to 95% are singletons; the top ten hold 1% to 1.3%. CD8 cells classed as naive were CD45RO-negative and positively selected for CCR7, excluding terminally differentiated effector memory CD45RA+ cells. The sequenced sample consisted of naive CD8+ T cells sorted from blood. The source of these receptors is a man between 18 and 29 years old in good health.

The chain combines TRBV6-1 with TRBJ2-7; D is perhaps TRBD2 (6 bases). The CDR3 loop spans 14 amino acids. Trimming stripped 5 bases from V and 2 bases from J, with 13 bases between. The germline V gene encodes CDR1 MNHNS and CDR2 SASEGT. In nucleotides, the CDR3 is TGTGCCAGCAGTTTTGCGGGACCGACCTACGAGCAGTACTTC. Protein product: CASSFAGPTYEQYF.

Notes on this clone: This sample also contains other DNA sequences that code for the same CDR3. The gene calls are TRBV19 and TRBJ2-7; D is unclear. The CDR3 length is 12 residues. The V and J ends lost 1 base and 6 bases respectively, with 7 bases between them. CDR1 is LNHDA and CDR2 is SQIVND in the germline V gene (reference sequence). The CDR3 DNA reads as TGTGCCAGTAGTATAGTGGGTGGCGAGCAGTACTTC. As protein: CASSIVGGEQYF.

In this sample, this clone turned up a few times. The DNA for the CDR3 is TGTGCCAGTAGCCCACAGGGGCACTATGGCTACACCTTC. Translating gives CASSPQGHYGYTF. V usage is TRBV19 and J usage is TRBJ1-2, with 7 bases matching TRBD1. The V and J ends lost 6 bases and 3 bases, in that order; junction bases with no gene match: 4. The CDR3 is made up of 13 amino acids. From germline, CDR1 is LNHDA and CDR2 SQIVND (reference sequence). The variable domain in full, with the rest retrieved from reference TRBV19 and TRBJ1-2, is DGGITQSPKYLFRKEGQNVTLSCEQNLNHDAMYWYRQDPGQGLRLIYYSQIVNDFQKGDIAEGYSVSREKKESFPLTVTSAQKNPTAFYLCASSPQGHYGYTFGSGTRLTVV.

The chain employs TRBV27 and TRBJ2-6, with D possibly matching TRBD2 (5 bases). This CDR3 comprises 17 residues. Germline V gene sequence: CDR1 MNHEY, CDR2 SMNVEV (reference sequence). V was clipped by 2 bases and J by 1 base, with 12 bases between them. The CDR3 coding sequence is TGTGCCAGCAGTTTAGGATCCGGGGAATCTGGGGCCAACGTCCTGACTTTC. This sequence encodes CASSLGSGESGANVLTF.

As regards this clone: This may come from a read error, since a much larger clone is one base off. The V call is TRBV7-8, the J call TRBJ2-7; D call uncertain. The CDR3 has 12 residues. Per the germline V gene, CDR1 is SGHVS and CDR2 is FQNEAQ. The germline V and J ends were trimmed by 2 bases and 3 bases, with 5 bases remaining between them. For the CDR3, the DNA is TGTGCCAGCAGCTTATGGGGCTACGAGCAGTACTTC. Amino acids: CASSLWGYEQYF.

The chain is built from TRBV7-9 and TRBJ1-4; 8 nucleotides agree with TRBD1. Germline assignment: CDR1 SEHNR and CDR2 FQNEAQ (reference sequence). The CDR3 has 16 amino acids. Losses at the gene ends were 5 bases for V and 2 bases for J; bases not matched to a gene: 7. In DNA form, the CDR3 reads TGTGCCAGCAGCCAGACAGGGGAAGGGACTAATGAAAAACTGTTTTTT. It encodes CASSQTGEGTNEKLFF.

This clone is a singleton in its sample. The gene calls are TRBV21-1 and TRBJ2-7; TRBD1 is the table's D call and was not checked against the DNA. TRBV21-1 is reported as a pseudogene. This CDR3 contains 17 residues. The CDR3 sequence: CASSKRPPGQGSYEQYF. DNA of the CDR3: TGTGCCAGCAGCAAACGGCCACCGGGACAGGGGTCCTACGAGCAGTACTTC.

V usage is TRBV7-2 and J usage is TRBJ1-5, with a possible D match to TRBD1 (5 bases). Trimming left V 1 base short and J 5 bases short, with 15 bases between. Germline V gives CDR1 SGHTA, CDR2 FQGNSA. CDR3 size: 16 residues. The CDR3 coding sequence is TGTGCCAGCAGCTTAGGTATCCAGGGACTGGATCAGCCCCAGCATTTT. This translates into CASSLGIQGLDQPQHF.

V usage is TRBV13 and J usage is TRBJ2-3; 16 bases align to TRBD2. The CDR3 extends over 17 amino acids. V lost 5 bases to trimming and J lost 4 bases; unmatched junction nucleotides: 6. Germline values: CDR1 PRHDT, CDR2 FYEKMQ (reference sequence). CDR3 nucleotide sequence: TGTGCCAGCAGCGCAGGGACTAGCGGGGGGGCCGCAGATACGCAGTATTTT. It yields the protein CASSAGTSGGAADTQYF. Combining the CDR3 with reference TRBV13 and TRBJ2-3 gives the whole variable domain AAGVIQSPRHLIKEKRETATLKCYPIPRHDTVYWYQQGPGQDPQFLISFYEKMQSDKGSIPDRFSAQQFSDYHSELNMSSLELGDSALYFCASSAGTSGGAADTQYFGPGTRLTVL.

The chain is built from TRBV21-1 and TRBJ2-7; TRBD2 is the table's D call and was not checked against the DNA. TRBV21-1 counts as a pseudogene. This CDR3 comprises 14 residues. This chain's CDR3 is CASRFSGTSYEQYF. The CDR3 nucleotides read TGTGCCAGCAGGTTCTCCGGGACTAGCTACGAGCAGTACTTC.

This chain uses TRBV5-4 with TRBJ2-6; D is possibly TRBD1 (6 bases). This CDR3 region has 17 residues. Germline CDR1 SGHNT, CDR2 YYREEE (reference sequence). V lost 0 bases and J lost 0, with 10 bases in between. For the CDR3, the DNA is TGTGCCAGCAGCTTGGACGGGACACCCTCTGGGGCCAACGTCCTGACTTTC. The encoded protein is CASSLDGTPSGANVLTF.

V is TRBV13 and J is TRBJ2-1; 8 bases are shared with TRBD1. Germline-derived CDR1 and CDR2 are PRHDT and FYEKMQ (reference sequence). The CDR3 has 15 residues. V lost 6 bases to trimming and J lost 4 bases; unmatched junction nucleotides: 8. The CDR3 reads CASRLQGEGYNEQFF. CDR3 bases: TGTGCCAGCAGACTACAGGGGGAAGGGTACAATGAGCAGTTCTTC.

This chain joins TRBV10-3 and TRBJ2-7, with D perhaps TRBD1 or TRBD2 (5 bases each). V lost 1 base and J lost 0, with 28 bases in between. CDR1 is ENHRY, CDR2 SYGVKD, per germline. The CDR3 is 21 residues long. The CDR3 spells CAISEWGAADILTGYSYEQYF. The CDR3, as DNA: TGTGCCATCAGTGAGTGGGGAGCAGCGGACATATTGACGGGGTACTCCTACGAGCAGTACTTC.

This sequence joins TRBV2 and TRBJ1-1; 9 positions agree with TRBD1. Germline V CDR1 and CDR2: SNHLY, FYNNEI. Trimming removed 5 bases from V and 0 bases from J; junction bases left unmatched: 4. The CDR3 is 15 amino acids. CDR3 DNA sequence: TGTGCCAGCAGTTACGGACAGGGGATGAACACTGAAGCTTTCTTT. The encoded protein is CASSYGQGMNTEAFF.

The chain couples TRBV4-1 to TRBJ1-4; no clear D. Germline V gene data show CDR1 as MGHRA and CDR2 as YSYEKL. This CDR3 spans 14 amino acids. V was pared by 7 bases and J by 8 bases, with 17 bases between. CDR3 protein: CASNTENGPEKLFF. CDR3 coding DNA: TGCGCCAGCAACACAGAAAACGGCCCAGAAAAACTGTTTTTT.

The chain links TRBV2 to TRBJ1-5; no clear D gene. CDR1 is SNHLY and CDR2 is FYNNEI in the germline V gene. There are 16 residues in the CDR3. The V and J ends lost 1 base and 0 bases respectively, with 10 bases between them. This CDR3 reads CASSEVGPSSNQPQHF. The CDR3 DNA is TGTGCCAGCAGTGAAGTAGGGCCAAGTAGCAATCAGCCCCAGCATTTT. The variable domain in full, completed from reference TRBV2 and TRBJ1-5, reads EPEVTQTPSHQVTQMGQEVILRCVPISNHLYFYWYRQILGQKVEFLVSFYNNEISEKSEIFDDQFSVERPDGSNFTLKIRSTKLEDSAMYFCASSEVGPSSNQPQHFGDGTRLSIL.

V gene TRBV10-3 combines with J gene TRBJ2-7, with 7 bases fitting TRBD1. Germline V lookup: CDR1 ENHRY, CDR2 SYGVKD. The length of the CDR3 is 15 residues. Trimming removed 1 base from V and 4 bases from J; junction bases left unmatched: 7. Here the CDR3 reads CAISELRQGEYEQYF. In DNA, the CDR3 is TGTGCCATCAGTGAGTTGAGACAGGGCGAGTACGAGCAGTACTTC.

The J gene is TRBJ2-1, the V gene TRBV7-9; 8 nucleotides match TRBD2. V shed 2 bases and J 4 bases; nucleotides not matched to a gene: 7. The CDR3 contains 16 residues. CDR1 and CDR2 (germline): SEHNR, FQNEAQ (reference sequence). CDR3 amino acids: CASSLSRGGLYNEQFF. DNA of the CDR3: TGTGCCAGCAGCTTATCACGGGGGGGCCTATACAATGAGCAGTTCTTC.

The genes are TRBV6-5 and TRBJ1-6; weak D call: TRBD1 (6 bases). In germline, CDR1 is MNHEY, CDR2 SVGAGI. Trimming cost V 5 bases and J 5 bases, with 10 bases left between them. This CDR3 has 14 amino acids. The CDR3 DNA follows: TGTGCCAGCAGTGTTGGACAGAATAATTCACCCCTCCACTTT. It specifies CASSVGQNNSPLHF.

Points on this clone: Distinct nucleotide sequences in the sample also encode this CDR3. This chain links TRBV5-1 with TRBJ1-1; 9 bases map to TRBD1. Unmatched junction bases numbered 1, after V lost 3 bases and J lost 1 base. The CDR3 extends over 14 amino acids. Germline V gene lookup returns CDR1 SGHRS and CDR2 YFSETQ. The CDR3 reads CASSWGQGNTEAFF. CDR3 nucleotides: TGCGCCAGCAGCTGGGGACAGGGGAACACTGAAGCTTTCTTT.

The V and J genes are TRBV7-8 and TRBJ2-1, with TRBD2 identical over 11 bases. The CDR3 totals 15 residues. Germline assignment: CDR1 SGHVS and CDR2 FQNEAQ. Trimming removed 4 bases from V and 7 bases from J; junction bases left unmatched: 6. Here the CDR3 reads CASSYLAGGLNEQFF. CDR3 nucleotide sequence: TGTGCCAGCAGCTACTTAGCGGGGGGGCTGAATGAGCAGTTCTTC.

The J gene is TRBJ1-5, the V gene TRBV27; 7 bases are shared with TRBD1. In germline, CDR1 is MNHEY, CDR2 SMNVEV (reference sequence). This CDR3 comprises 15 residues. Losses at the gene ends were 7 bases for V and 1 base for J; bases not matched to a gene: 7. CDR3 protein: CASIPTGASNQPQHF. CDR3 DNA sequence: TGTGCCAGCATCCCAACAGGGGCAAGCAATCAGCCCCAGCATTTT.

J is TRBJ2-3 and V is TRBV2; 11 positions agree with TRBD2. Trimming took 4 bases from V and 1 from J; bases not matched to a gene: 4. The CDR3 extends over 16 amino acids. Looked up from germline, CDR1 is SNHLY and CDR2 is FYNNEI. CDR3 nucleotide sequence: TGTGCCAGCAGTGTGGAGACTAGCGGGGGCACAGATACGCAGTATTTT. It specifies CASSVETSGGTDTQYF.

Comments on this clone: Other DNA sequences in the sample encode the same CDR3. The chain employs TRBV6-6 and TRBJ2-7, with D perhaps given as TRBD1 or TRBD2 (5 bases each). Germline CDR1 and CDR2: MNHNY and SVGAGI (reference sequence). V was shortened by 0 bases and J by 5 bases, with 11 bases between the two germline ends. The CDR3 is made up of 14 amino acids. The CDR3 spells CASSYSGQGDEQYF. The CDR3 DNA sequence: TGTGCCAGCAGTTACTCAGGCCAGGGAGACGAGCAGTACTTC.

The sample holds one count of this clone. This chain links TRBV13 with TRBJ2-5; tentative D call: TRBD2 (5 bases). This CDR3 comprises 14 residues. From germline, CDR1 is PRHDT and CDR2 FYEKMQ (reference sequence). Trimming removed 2 bases at V and 1 base at J, with 8 bases between. The CDR3 region has the DNA TGTGCCAGCAGCTTATCGGAGGCCCAAGAGACCCAGTACTTC. Translated, it gives CASSLSEAQETQYF.

This chain links TRBV2 with TRBJ2-2, with 7 bases fitting TRBD1. CDR1 is SNHLY and CDR2 is FYNNEI in the germline V gene. This CDR3 has 14 residues. V shed 2 bases, J shed 8 bases, and the junction held 5 bases outside the gene matches. CDR3 coding DNA: TGTGCCAGCAGTGAACCCAACAGGGGAGGGGAGCTGTTTTTT. This translates into CASSEPNRGGELFF.